This T cell receptor (beta chain) was sequenced during a study of blood T cell repertoires in COVID-19. Study-wide background: COVID-19 samples, acute and convalescent, were from the United States, Italy and Spain. PBMCs, B-cell-depleted T cells, or T cells provided the cDNA or gDNA that made up the material.

As originally analysed: Amplification of reference gene primers provided the estimated nucleated cell counts. The repertoire was sequenced with immunoSEQ multiplex PCR; TCRdb's copy has only in-frame clones and lacks some. The V and J calls and clone size are taken from that table; D and trimming were inferred from the DNA. Of about 360,000 clones in the sample, around 87% are singletons; the top ten hold roughly 1.9%. The CDR3 runs to 18 residues. The V gene lost 0 bases and the J gene lost 0 bases, with 17 bases spanning the gap. CDR1 is KGHSH, CDR2 LQKENI, per germline. Cohort allocation depended upon clinical history that participants reported.

The sample was PBMCs or T cells enriched from blood (not recorded which). This TCR was recovered from a man aged 35 to 55 in a cohort exposed to, infected with or recovered from COVID-19 (not recorded which). V gene TRBV18 combines with J gene TRBJ1-2, with D possibly TRBD1 on 6 matching bases. CDR3 sequence (DNA): TGTGCCAGCTCACCACCGAGGGGATCAGGGGCGACTAACTATGGCTACACCTTC. Translating it yields CASSPPRGSGATNYGYTF.